Presented here are 23 T cell receptor beta chains from one specimen sequenced in a study of tumor and adjacent non-tumor tissue in lung cancer. No cell sorting was done before RNA was extracted from the tissue. Three rounds of nested PCR, following a modified ARM-PCR protocol, produced the TCRbeta library. TCRdb re-analysed the multiplex PCR reads in MiXCR, keeping a single row per CDR3 protein. Here the sample spans tens of thousands of distinct CDR3 sequences, roughly two thirds being singletons. The sample taken for sequencing was lung tumor tissue. All receptors come from a woman between 40 and 55 years old with non-small cell lung cancer.

The V gene is TRBV28, the J gene TRBJ2-3; D gene unclear. Per the germline V gene, CDR1 is MDHEN and CDR2 is SYDVKM. This CDR3 is 13 amino acids long. Written as DNA, the CDR3 is TGTGTCAGGAGTACGACGCTCCACGATACGCAGTATTTT. This sequence encodes CVRSTTLHDTQYF.

The gene calls are TRBV6-5 and TRBJ2-7, with a possible D match to TRBD1 (6 bases). This CDR3 has 15 residues. Germline V gives CDR1 MNHEY, CDR2 SVGAGI. Trimming left V 6 bases short and J 1 base short, with 16 bases between. The CDR3 sequence is CASRPDRRKSYEQYF. Written as DNA, the CDR3 is TGTGCCAGCAGACCCGACAGGCGAAAGTCCTACGAGCAGTACTTC.

The chain carries TRBV7-9 and TRBJ2-3; 8 bases map to TRBD2. Unmatched junction bases numbered 24, after V lost 5 bases and J lost 14 bases. In germline, CDR1 is SEHNR, CDR2 FQNEAQ (reference sequence). CDR3 length equals 17 residues. As DNA, the CDR3 is TGTGCCAGCAGCGGCCCGGGACTAGGAGGGCCCACAGATACGTGGTATTTT. Translated, it gives CASSGPGLGGPTDTWYF.

Remarks on this clonotype: Sequence at one end of the junction differs from germline and may be a read error. This chain connects TRBV20-1 to TRBJ2-4; 12 nucleotides agree with TRBD2. Germline-derived CDR1 and CDR2 are DFQATT and SNEGSKA (reference sequence). The length of the CDR3 is 18 residues. CDR3 in DNA: TGCACTGCTAGAGATGGTGGCTCTAGCGGGAGGGCCAAAAACATTCAGTACTTT. Its protein product is CTARDGGSSGRAKNIQYF.

Comment on this clonotype: The junction departs from germline at one end; a sequencing error may be responsible. This sequence joins TRBV7-8 and TRBJ2-4; D is perhaps TRBD1 (5 bases). Germline V gene sequence: CDR1 SGHVS, CDR2 FQNEAQ. The CDR3 loop spans 14 amino acids. CDR3 bases: TGTGCCAGCAGCCCGACAGTAGCCAAAAACATTCAGCATTTC. Amino acid sequence: CASSPTVAKNIQHF. The whole variable domain, filled in from reference TRBV7-8 and TRBJ2-4, reads GAGVSQSPRYKVAKRGQDVALRCDPISGHVSLFWYQQALGQGPEFLTYFQNEAQLDKSGLPSDRFFAERPEGSVSTLKIQRTQQEDSAVYLCASSPTVAKNIQHFGAGTRLSVL.

The V call is TRBV20-1, the J call TRBJ2-3; 15 bases agree with TRBD2. The CDR3 runs 15 residues. CDR1 and CDR2 from the germline V gene are DFQATT and SNEGSKA (reference sequence). The DNA for the CDR3 is TGCAATGTTCCTGGACTAGCGGGGGGGCCAGATACGCAGTATTTT. This encodes CNVPGLAGGPDTQYF.

The chain employs TRBV11-2 and TRBJ2-2; 7 bases are a match to TRBD2. CDR3 length equals 15 residues. Per the germline V gene, CDR1 is SGHAT and CDR2 is FQNNGV. V lost 0 bases and J lost 8; bases outside the gene matches: 6. The CDR3 coding sequence is TGTGCCAGCAGCTTAGATGTAAGCGGGATAGGGGAGCTGTTTTTT. Translation: CASSLDVSGIGELFF. Looking up the rest from reference TRBV11-2 and TRBJ2-2 gives the full variable domain: EAGVAQSPRYKIIEKRQSVAFWCNPISGHATLYWYQQILGQGPKLLIQFQNNGVVDDSQLPKDRFSAERLKGVDSTLKIQPAKLEDSAVYLCASSLDVSGIGELFFGEGSRLTVL.

About this clonotype: A much larger clone is a single base away; this may be a read error. V is TRBV5-8 and J is TRBJ1-1; possible D gene TRBD1, 5 bases. Germline V gene sequence: CDR1 SGHTS, CDR2 YDEGEE. This CDR3 is built from 12 residues. V lost 5 bases, J lost 10 bases, and 15 bases lay in between. The CDR3, as DNA: TGTGCCAGCAGACTTGTGGGGCGCGGAGCTTTCTTT. It is translated as CASRLVGRGAFF.

Here the CDR3 DNA reads TGTGCCAGCGGTCACCGGCAGATTTCAGCTGAAGCTTTCTTT. This encodes CASGHRQISAEAFF. The chain is built from TRBV6-5 and TRBJ1-1; D is uncertain. CDR1 and CDR2 (germline): MNHEY, SVGAGI. This CDR3 contains 14 residues. V was trimmed by 8 bases and J by 6 bases, leaving 19 bases between them.

Note on this clonotype: The conserved phenylalanine or tryptophan is not found at the CDR3 terminus, so this likely reflects a read error. V gene TRBV6-6 combines with J gene TRBJ2-3; TRBD2 aligns across 9 bases. Germline assignment: CDR1 MNHNY and CDR2 SVGAGI (reference sequence). CDR3 length: 16 residues. In DNA, the CDR3 is TGTGCCAGCAGGACCGGGACTAGCAGGAGCACTGATACGCAGTATATT. This gives the protein CASRTGTSRSTDTQYI.

Worth noting for this clonotype: One end of the junction does not line up with germline, which may come from a read error. This sequence joins TRBV7-3 and TRBJ2-2; TRBD1 aligns across 7 bases. The CDR3 length is 13 residues. Germline V lookup: CDR1 SGHTA, CDR2 FQGTGA. CDR3 sequence (DNA): TGTGCCAGCAGCCAACAGGGGACCGGGGAGCAGTTTTTT. As protein: CASSQQGTGEQFF.

This clonotype came up many times. The rearrangement links TRBV10-2 to TRBJ2-7, with 7 nucleotides matching TRBD2. Germline V gene sequence: CDR1 WSHSY, CDR2 SAAADI. CDR3 length equals 12 residues. V shed 6 bases, J shed 7 bases, and the junction held 6 bases outside the gene matches. The CDR3 sequence: CASSRSGGEQYF. In nucleotides, the CDR3 is TGCGCCAGCAGCAGGTCGGGGGGAGAGCAGTACTTC.

To note about this clonotype: One junction end does not reproduce the germline sequence, and a read error may be involved. The chain recombines TRBV5-4 with TRBJ2-3, with 9 bases fitting TRBD2. Per the germline V gene, CDR1 is SGHNT and CDR2 is YYREEE (reference sequence). This CDR3 contains 18 residues. The CDR3: CTSSLKVSQTSGTYTQYF. DNA for the CDR3: TGTACCAGCAGCTTGAAGGTCAGCCAGACTAGCGGAACATATACGCAGTATTTT.

About this clonotype itself: One end of the junction is discordant with germline, which a read error may explain. The V gene is TRBV11-2, the J gene TRBJ2-3; TRBD1 matches 11 bases. The CDR3 extends over 14 amino acids. CDR1 is SGHAT and CDR2 is FQNNGV in the germline V gene. The CDR3 sequence: CASSLWDRGDTQYF. The DNA of the CDR3 is TGTGCCAGCAGTTTATGGGACAGGGGGGATACGCAATATTTT.

The chain links TRBV5-4 to TRBJ2-5, with 7 bases matching TRBD2. Germline lookup yields CDR1 SGHNT and CDR2 YYREEE (reference sequence). J lost 7 bases, V lost 3 bases, and 12 bases had no gene match. The CDR3 has 15 residues. The CDR3 reads CASSSSGRAGGTQYF. The CDR3 nucleotides are TGTGCCAGCAGCTCTAGCGGAAGGGCCGGAGGGACCCAGTACTTC.

Details on this clonotype: A read error is possible here, since a much larger clone lies one base away. The chain carries TRBV13 and TRBJ2-2; D not resolved. The CDR3 length is 13 residues. Germline V CDR1 and CDR2: PRHDT, FYEKMQ (reference sequence). Trimming left V 5 bases short and J 9 bases short, with 13 bases between. CDR3 DNA: TGTGCCAGCAGCACAAGACTGACCAGGGAGCTGTTTTTT. It yields the protein CASSTRLTRELFF.

For this clonotype: A much bigger clone sits one base away, suggesting this may be a read error. V usage is TRBV4-1 and J usage is TRBJ2-1; D is tentatively TRBD1 or TRBD2 (5 bases each). With 4 bases removed from V and 3 bases from J, the gap between germline ends came to 13 bases. Germline V CDR1 and CDR2: MGHRA, YSYEKL. The CDR3 is 15 amino acids. The chain's CDR3 is CASSPRDQYYNEQFF. CDR3 bases: TGCGCCAGCAGCCCCCGGGACCAGTACTACAATGAGCAGTTCTTC.

The V call is TRBV12-3 or TRBV12-4, the J call TRBJ1-6; D is undetermined. Trimming took off 9 bases at V and 8 bases at J, with 11 bases between the two ends. This CDR3 is built from 12 residues. The CDR3 DNA reads as TGTGCCAGTAGACGTGCGGATTCACCCCTCCACTTT. Protein product: CASRRADSPLHF.

With regard to this clonotype: The CDR3 does not end in the conserved phenylalanine or tryptophan, so this is likely a read error. The J gene is TRBJ1-1, the V gene TRBV2; the D gene is possibly TRBD1 (5 bases). CDR3 length: 17 residues. Trimming removed 2 bases at V and 5 bases at J, with 21 bases between. Germline CDR1 SNHLY, CDR2 FYNNEI. The CDR3: CASSELLLGATLTEAFI. CDR3 nucleotides: TGTGCCAGCAGTGAACTGCTCTTAGGGGCTACTTTAACTGAAGCTTTCATT.

Regarding this clonotype: The CDR3 carries no conserved terminal phenylalanine or tryptophan, so it likely arises from a read error. The genes are TRBV4-1 and TRBJ1-2, with D perhaps matching TRBD1 (5 bases). Trimming removed 1 base from V and 1 base from J, with 10 bases in between. Germline lookup yields CDR1 MGHRA and CDR2 YSYEKL. This CDR3 is built from 15 residues. The CDR3 protein is CASSQGDGLNYGYTL. CDR3 coding DNA: TGCGCCAGCAGCCAAGGGGACGGTCTTAACTATGGCTACACCTTA.

J is TRBJ2-5 and V is TRBV11-2; D unresolved. V was trimmed by 9 bases and J by 1 base, leaving 18 bases between them. This CDR3 has 15 amino acids. In germline, CDR1 is SGHAT, CDR2 FQNNGV. CDR3 sequence (DNA): TGTGCCAGTATCTTATTCGCCGAGATCCAAGAGACCCAGTACTTC. Its protein product is CASILFAEIQETQYF.

Of note for this clonotype: The CDR3 does not close with the conserved phenylalanine or tryptophan, likely indicating a read error. It is unclear where the CDR3 begins or ends on the DNA, so no DNA is shown, and the CDR3 is as TCRdb lists it. The chain employs TRBV11-2 and TRBJ2-7; the table names TRBD2, a call not compared with the DNA. The germline CDR1 and CDR2 sequences are SGHAT and FQNNGV. The CDR3 is made up of 14 amino acids, end residues included. CDR3 sequence: CTSSSLSSGTTPTL.

The sample holds one count of this clonotype. A read error is possible here, since a much larger clone lies one base away. V and J are TRBV5-4 and TRBJ2-7, with a weak D call TRBD2 (5 bases). Looked up from germline, CDR1 is SGHNT and CDR2 is YYREEE (reference sequence). The CDR3 sequence is 14 residues long. V gave up 4 bases and J gave up 3 bases, with 14 bases separating them. CDR3 coding DNA: TGTGCCAGCAGCCGACGCGGGCCCATCTACGAGCAGTACTTC. It codes for CASSRRGPIYEQYF.